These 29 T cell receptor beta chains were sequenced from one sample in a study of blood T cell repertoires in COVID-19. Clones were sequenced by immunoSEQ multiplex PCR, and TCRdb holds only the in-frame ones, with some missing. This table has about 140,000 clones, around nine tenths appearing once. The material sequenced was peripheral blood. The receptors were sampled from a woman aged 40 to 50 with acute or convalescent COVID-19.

CDR3 nucleotides: TGTGCCAGCAGCTCACTGACAGGGCCTAATGAAAAACTGTTTTTT. This codes for CASSSLTGPNEKLFF. The chain recombines TRBV7-6 with TRBJ1-4; 7 bases line up with TRBD1. CDR1 and CDR2 from the germline V gene are SGHVS and FNYEAQ. The trim removed 4 bases at V and 3 bases at J, leaving 5 bases unmatched. This CDR3 is built from 15 residues.

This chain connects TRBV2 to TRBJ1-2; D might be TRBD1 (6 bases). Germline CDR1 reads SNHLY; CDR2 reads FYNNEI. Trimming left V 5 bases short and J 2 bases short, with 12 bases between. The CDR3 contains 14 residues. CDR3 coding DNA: TGTGCCAGCAGTACAGGGCGCGGAAACTATGGCTACACCTTC. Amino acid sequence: CASSTGRGNYGYTF.

CDR3 DNA sequence: TGTGCCAGCAGATTACCCGGGACAGGGAACAATCAGCCCCAGCATTTT. This gives the protein CASRLPGTGNNQPQHF. V and J are TRBV28 and TRBJ1-5, with 9 bases aligning to TRBD1. Germline V gene lookup returns CDR1 MDHEN and CDR2 SYDVKM. This CDR3 has 16 residues. Trimming cost V 6 bases and J 3 bases; bases outside gene matches: 9.

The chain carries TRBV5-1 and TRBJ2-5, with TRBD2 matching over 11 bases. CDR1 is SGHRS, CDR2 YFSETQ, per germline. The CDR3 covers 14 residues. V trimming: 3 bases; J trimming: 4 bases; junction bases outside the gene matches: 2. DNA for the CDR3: TGCGCCAGCAGCTCCGGACTAGCGGGAGAGACCCAGTACTTC. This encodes CASSSGLAGETQYF.

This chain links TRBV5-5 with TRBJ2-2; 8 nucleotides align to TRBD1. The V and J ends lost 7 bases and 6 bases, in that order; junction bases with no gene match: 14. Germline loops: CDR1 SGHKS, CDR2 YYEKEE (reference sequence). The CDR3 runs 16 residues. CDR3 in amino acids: CASDEEGRGRSGELFF. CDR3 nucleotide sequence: TGTGCCAGCGATGAGGAGGGCAGGGGGCGTTCCGGGGAGCTGTTTTTT.

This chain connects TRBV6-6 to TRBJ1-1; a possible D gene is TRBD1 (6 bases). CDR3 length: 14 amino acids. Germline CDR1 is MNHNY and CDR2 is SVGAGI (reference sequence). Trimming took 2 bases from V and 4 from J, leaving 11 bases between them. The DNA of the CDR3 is TGTGCCAGCAGTTACATGGAAGGGGGCACTGAAGCTTTCTTT. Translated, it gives CASSYMEGGTEAFF.

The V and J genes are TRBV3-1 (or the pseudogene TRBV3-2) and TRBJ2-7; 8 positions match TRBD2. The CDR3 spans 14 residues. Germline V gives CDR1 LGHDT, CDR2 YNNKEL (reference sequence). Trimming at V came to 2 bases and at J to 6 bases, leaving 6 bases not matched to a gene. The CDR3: CASSQSGSIREQYF. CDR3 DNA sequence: TGTGCCAGCAGCCAAAGCGGGAGTATTCGCGAGCAGTACTTC.

The CDR3: CASSQDLSGSYEQYF. In DNA form, the CDR3 reads TGCGCCAGCAGCCAAGATCTTAGCGGGTCCTACGAGCAGTACTTC. The chain employs TRBV4-3 and TRBJ2-7; 7 bases align to TRBD2. The V gene end was trimmed by 0 bases and the J gene end by 1 base; junction bases not matched to a gene: 3. This CDR3 is 15 amino acids long. Germline loops: CDR1 LGHNA, CDR2 YSLEER.

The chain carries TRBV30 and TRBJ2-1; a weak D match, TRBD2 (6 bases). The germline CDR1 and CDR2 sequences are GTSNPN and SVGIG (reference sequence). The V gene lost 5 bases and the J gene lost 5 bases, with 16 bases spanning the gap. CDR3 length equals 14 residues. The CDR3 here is CAWYKLGLHNEQFF. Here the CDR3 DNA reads TGTGCCTGGTATAAATTGGGACTCCACAATGAGCAGTTCTTC.

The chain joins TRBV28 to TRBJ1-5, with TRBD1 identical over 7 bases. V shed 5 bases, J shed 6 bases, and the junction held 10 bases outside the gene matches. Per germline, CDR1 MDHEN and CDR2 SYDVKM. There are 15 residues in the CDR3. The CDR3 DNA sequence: TGTGCCAGCAGTACCGCAGGGGGTGCGGCTCAGCCCCAGCATTTT. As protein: CASSTAGGAAQPQHF.

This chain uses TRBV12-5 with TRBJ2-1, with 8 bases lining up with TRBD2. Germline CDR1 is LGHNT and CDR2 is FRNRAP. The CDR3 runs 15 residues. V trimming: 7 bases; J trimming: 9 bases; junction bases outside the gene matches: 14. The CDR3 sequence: CASARSSGGGGEQFF. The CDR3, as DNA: TGTGCTAGTGCCCGCTCGAGCGGGGGCGGGGGTGAGCAGTTCTTC.

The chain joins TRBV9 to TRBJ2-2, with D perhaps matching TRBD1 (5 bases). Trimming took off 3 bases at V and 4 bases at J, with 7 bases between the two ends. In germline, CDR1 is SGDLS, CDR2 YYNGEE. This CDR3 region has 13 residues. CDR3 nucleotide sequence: TGTGCCAGCAGCGAACAGGTCACCGGGGAGCTGTTTTTT. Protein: CASSEQVTGELFF.

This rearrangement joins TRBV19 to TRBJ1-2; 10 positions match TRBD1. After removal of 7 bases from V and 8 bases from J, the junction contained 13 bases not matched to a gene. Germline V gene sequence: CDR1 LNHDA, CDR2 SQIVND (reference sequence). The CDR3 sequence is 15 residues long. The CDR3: CASIWTTGTGAGYTF. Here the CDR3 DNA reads TGTGCCAGTATTTGGACCACCGGGACAGGGGCCGGCTACACCTTC.

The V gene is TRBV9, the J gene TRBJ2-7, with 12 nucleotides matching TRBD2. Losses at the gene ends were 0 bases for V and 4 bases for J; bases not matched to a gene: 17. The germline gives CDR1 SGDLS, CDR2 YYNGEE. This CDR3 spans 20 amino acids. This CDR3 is CASSVGGGTSGSRVRYEQYF. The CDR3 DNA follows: TGTGCCAGCAGCGTAGGAGGAGGGACTAGCGGGTCTCGTGTAAGGTACGAGCAGTACTTC.

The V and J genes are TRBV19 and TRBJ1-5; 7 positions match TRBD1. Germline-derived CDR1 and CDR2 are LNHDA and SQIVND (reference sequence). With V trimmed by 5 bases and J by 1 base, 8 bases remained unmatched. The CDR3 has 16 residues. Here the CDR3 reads CASSVPPTGSNQPQHF. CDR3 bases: TGTGCCAGTAGTGTCCCTCCGACAGGGAGCAATCAGCCCCAGCATTTT.

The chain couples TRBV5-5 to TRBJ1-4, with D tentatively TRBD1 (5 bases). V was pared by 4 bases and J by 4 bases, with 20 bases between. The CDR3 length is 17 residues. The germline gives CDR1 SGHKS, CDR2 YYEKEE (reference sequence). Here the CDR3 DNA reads TGTGCCAGCAGCCCCAGGGTAATCATGTCCGGTAATGAAAAACTGTTTTTT. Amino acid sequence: CASSPRVIMSGNEKLFF.

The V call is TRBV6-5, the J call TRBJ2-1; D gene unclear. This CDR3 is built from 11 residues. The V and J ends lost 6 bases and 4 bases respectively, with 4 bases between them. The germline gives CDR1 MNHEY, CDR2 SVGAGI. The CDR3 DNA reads TGTGCCAGCAGCATTTACAATGAGCAGTTCTTC. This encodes CASSIYNEQFF.

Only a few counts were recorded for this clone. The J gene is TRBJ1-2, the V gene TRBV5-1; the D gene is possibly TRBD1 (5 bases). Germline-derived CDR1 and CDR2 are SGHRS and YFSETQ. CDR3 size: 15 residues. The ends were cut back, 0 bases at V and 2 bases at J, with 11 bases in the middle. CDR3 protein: CASSLEGADNYGYTF. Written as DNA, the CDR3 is TGCGCCAGCAGCTTGGAAGGGGCAGACAACTATGGCTACACCTTC.

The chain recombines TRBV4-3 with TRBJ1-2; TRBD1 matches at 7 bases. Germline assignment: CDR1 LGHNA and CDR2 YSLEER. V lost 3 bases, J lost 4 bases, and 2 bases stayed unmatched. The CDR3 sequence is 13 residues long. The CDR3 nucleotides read TGCGCCAGCAGCCAGACAGGGTTCTATGGCTACACCTTC. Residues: CASSQTGFYGYTF.

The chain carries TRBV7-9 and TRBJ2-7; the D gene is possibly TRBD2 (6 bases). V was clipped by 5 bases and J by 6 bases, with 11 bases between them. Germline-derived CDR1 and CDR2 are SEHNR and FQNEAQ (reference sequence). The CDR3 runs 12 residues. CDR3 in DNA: TGTGCCAGCAGCCCTCCCGGGAGCGAGCAGTACTTC. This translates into CASSPPGSEQYF.

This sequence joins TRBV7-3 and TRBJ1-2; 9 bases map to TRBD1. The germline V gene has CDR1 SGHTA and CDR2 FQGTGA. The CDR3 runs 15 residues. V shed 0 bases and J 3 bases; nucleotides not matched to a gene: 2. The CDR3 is CASSLTRDRDYGYTF. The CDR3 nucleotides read TGTGCCAGCAGCTTAACGAGGGACAGGGACTATGGCTACACCTTC.

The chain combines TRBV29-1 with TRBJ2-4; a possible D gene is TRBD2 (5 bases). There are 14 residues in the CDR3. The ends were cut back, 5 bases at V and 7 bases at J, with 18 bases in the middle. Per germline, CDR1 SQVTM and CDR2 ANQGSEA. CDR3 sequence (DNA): TGCAGCGTTCGAGCGGCCGTAGGTGGTAACATTCAGTACTTC. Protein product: CSVRAAVGGNIQYF.

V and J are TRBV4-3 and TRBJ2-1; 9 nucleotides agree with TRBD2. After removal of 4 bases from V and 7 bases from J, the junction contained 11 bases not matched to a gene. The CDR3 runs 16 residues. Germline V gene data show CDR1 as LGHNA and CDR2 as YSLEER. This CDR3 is CASSPGGAGGKNEQFF. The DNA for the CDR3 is TGCGCCAGCAGCCCCGGGGGAGCGGGGGGTAAAAATGAGCAGTTCTTC.

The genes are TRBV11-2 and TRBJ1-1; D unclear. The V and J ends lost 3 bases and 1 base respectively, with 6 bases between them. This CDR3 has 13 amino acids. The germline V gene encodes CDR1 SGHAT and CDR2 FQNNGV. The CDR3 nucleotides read TGTGCCAGCAGCTTCTCTACGAACACTGAAGCTTTCTTT. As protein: CASSFSTNTEAFF.

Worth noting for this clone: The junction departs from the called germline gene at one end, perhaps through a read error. The chain's CDR3 is CASSPGRSRANVLTF. Here the CDR3 DNA reads TGTGCTAGCAGCCCCGGGAGGTCCAGGGCCAACGTCCTGACTTTC. The chain has TRBV7-7 and TRBJ2-6, with 7 positions matching TRBD2. Looked up from germline, CDR1 is SSHAT and CDR2 is FNYEAQ (reference sequence). This CDR3 region has 15 residues.

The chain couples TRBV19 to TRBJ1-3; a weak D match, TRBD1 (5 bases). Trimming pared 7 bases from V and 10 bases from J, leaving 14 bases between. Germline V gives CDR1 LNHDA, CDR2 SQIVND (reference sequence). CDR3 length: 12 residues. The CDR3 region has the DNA TGTGCCAGTACAAGCGGGGACCGGACCATATATTTT. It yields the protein CASTSGDRTIYF.

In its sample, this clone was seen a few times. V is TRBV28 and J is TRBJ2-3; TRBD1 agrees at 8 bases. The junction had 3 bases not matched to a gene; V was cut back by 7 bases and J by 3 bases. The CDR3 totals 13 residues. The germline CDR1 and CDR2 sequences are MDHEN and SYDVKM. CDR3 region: CASIQGVTDTQYF. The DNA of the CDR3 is TGTGCCAGCATACAGGGGGTGACAGATACGCAGTATTTT.

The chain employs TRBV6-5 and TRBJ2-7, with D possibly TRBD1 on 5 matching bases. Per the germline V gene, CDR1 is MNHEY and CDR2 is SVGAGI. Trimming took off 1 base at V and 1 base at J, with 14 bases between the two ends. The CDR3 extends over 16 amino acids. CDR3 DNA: TGTGCCAGCAGTTACTTGGGTGGGGCCGGATCCTACGAGCAGTACTTC. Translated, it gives CASSYLGGAGSYEQYF.

The CDR3 protein is CASSRGAGQGETEAFF. In DNA, the CDR3 is TGCGCCAGCAGCCGGGGGGCGGGACAGGGAGAAACTGAAGCTTTCTTT. The J gene is TRBJ1-1, the V gene TRBV4-1; 9 bases agree with TRBD1. V shed 4 bases, J shed 5 bases, and the junction held 11 bases outside the gene matches. CDR3 length: 16 amino acids. Germline V CDR1 and CDR2: MGHRA, YSYEKL.